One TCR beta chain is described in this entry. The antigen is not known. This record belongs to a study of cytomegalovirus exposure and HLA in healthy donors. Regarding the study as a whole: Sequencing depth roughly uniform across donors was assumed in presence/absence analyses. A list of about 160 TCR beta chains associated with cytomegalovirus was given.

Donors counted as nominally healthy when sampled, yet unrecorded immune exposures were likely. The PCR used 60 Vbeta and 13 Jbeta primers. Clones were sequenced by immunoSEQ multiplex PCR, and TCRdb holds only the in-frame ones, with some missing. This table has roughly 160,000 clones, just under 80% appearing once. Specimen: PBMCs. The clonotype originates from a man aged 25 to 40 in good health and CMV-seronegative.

In DNA, the CDR3 is TGTGCCAGCAACATGGACTCCTTGCTGGAGACCCAGTACTTC. Translation: CASNMDSLLETQYF. The chain links TRBV28 to TRBJ2-5, with TRBD2 as a possible D gene (5 bases). This CDR3 spans 14 amino acids. From germline, CDR1 is MDHEN and CDR2 SYDVKM. Trimming left V 7 bases short and J 5 bases short, with 17 bases between.